The source of this T cell receptor beta chain is a study of early T cells in non-severe SARS-CoV-2 infection. Tagging with unique molecular identifiers was applied to individual cDNA molecules. Each CDR3 protein is one row after TCRdb ran MiXCR on the 5' RACE reads. The data show tens of thousands of distinct CDR3 sequences, approximately 11% seen once. The length of the CDR3 is 14 residues. V lost 3 bases and J lost 10; bases outside the gene matches: 10. The germline gives CDR1 SNHLY, CDR2 FYNNEI. This receptor was taken from an adult who was a healthcare worker with PCR-confirmed SARS-CoV-2 infection or an uninfected control (not recorded which). The rearrangement links TRBV2 to TRBJ2-5; TRBD1 agrees at 8 bases. The sequenced sample consisted of whole blood. CDR3 protein: CASSDDDGTGSQYF. As DNA, the CDR3 is TGTGCCAGCAGTGATGATGATGGGACAGGCAGCCAGTACTTC.